These T cell receptor beta chains were read from a single sample in a study of cytomegalovirus exposure and HLA in healthy donors. Generated by immunoSEQ multiplex PCR, the TCRdb table keeps only in-frame clones and is missing some. Of roughly 260,000 clones in the sample, around 91% are singletons; the top ten hold under 0.4%. Specimen: PBMCs. Every receptor here comes from a woman aged 18-29 years in good health and CMV-seronegative. Both conserved end residues are part of each CDR3. The D gene is left open where the match is weak. Clone sizes are given selectively: once, few, many, or a class where the clone is expanded.

TRBV30	NA	TRBJ2-1	TRBD1	TGTGCCCGGGGACAGGGGCAGGTCAATGAGCAGTTCTTC	CARGQGQVNEQFF
TRBV7-6	NA	TRBJ2-6	TRBD1	TGTGCCAGCAGCACCACAGGGGGCGGAGGGGGCTCTGGGGCCAACGTCCTGACTTTC	CASSTTGGGGGSGANVLTF
TRBV19	NA	TRBJ2-1	NA	TGTGCCAGTAGTATATCTCACCCGGGGTACAATGAGCAGTTCTTC	CASSISHPGYNEQFF
TRBV21-1	once	TRBJ2-5	NA	TGCCACCTAAACGACCAGGGGAAATTGATCGAGACCCAGTACTTC	CHLNDQGKLIETQYF
TRBV18	NA	TRBJ2-1	NA	TGTGCCAGCTCCTTAGTGAGGAGCTACAATGAGCAGTTCTTC	CASSLVRSYNEQFF
TRBV6-6	NA	TRBJ2-1	NA	TGTGCCAGCCGCGGATACAATGAGCAGTTCTTC	CASRGYNEQFF
TRBV4-1	NA	TRBJ2-1	TRBD2	TGCGCCAGCAGCCAAGATAGGGCACTAGCGGGGGGAGGGAGTGAGCAGTTCTTC	CASSQDRALAGGGSEQFF
TRBV28	few	TRBJ1-1	TRBD1	TGTGCCAGCAGTTTAGCAGGGGGAGCTTTCTTT	CASSLAGGAFF
TRBV5-5	NA	TRBJ2-5	NA	TGTGCCAGCAGCTTGGGTGGACTCGAAGAGACCCAGTACTTC	CASSLGGLEETQYF
TRBV5-1	NA	TRBJ1-1	TRBD1	TGCGCCAGCAGCTTGACCAGGGGGCAGAGTGAAGCTTTCTTT	CASSLTRGQSEAFF
TRBV18	once	TRBJ2-5	TRBD2	TGTGCCAGTCTGTTAGCGGGCGGACAGACCCAGTACTTC	CASLLAGGQTQYF
TRBV2	NA	TRBJ1-1	NA	TGTGCCAGCAGTGAGGTAGGGGTTAACACTGAAGCTTTCTTT	CASSEVGVNTEAFF
TRBV27	NA	TRBJ1-1	NA	TGTGCCAGCAGTGCCCTACAGGGCGGGTGGACTGAAGCTTTCTTT	CASSALQGGWTEAFF
TRBV5-1	NA	TRBJ1-5	TRBD1	TGCGCCAGCAGCGGGCCCGGGACAGGGGGCAATCAGCCCCAGCATTTT	CASSGPGTGGNQPQHF
TRBV6-6	NA	TRBJ1-4	TRBD1	TGTGCCAGCAGTCCTCCGGGACAGAATAATGAAAAACTGTTTTTT	CASSPPGQNNEKLFF
TRBV19	NA	TRBJ1-1	NA	TGTGCCAGTACCTATTGGGGGGTGAACACTGAAGCTTTCTTT	CASTYWGVNTEAFF
TRBV5-1	NA	TRBJ2-5	TRBD2	TGCGCCAGCAGCTTAGGGAATAGCGGGGGTGAGACCCAGTACTTC	CASSLGNSGGETQYF
TRBV19	NA	TRBJ2-2	TRBD2	TGTGCCAGTAGCAACCCGGGGGGGACGTTGTATATCGGGGAGCTGTTTTTT	CASSNPGGTLYIGELFF
TRBV7-9	NA	TRBJ1-3	TRBD1	TGTGCCAGCAGCTCACAGAACCTACAGGGGGCTGGTGGAAACACCATATATTTT	CASSSQNLQGAGGNTIYF
TRBV4-2	NA	TRBJ1-5	NA	TGTGCCAGCAGCTCCAGGGGCGAGGGTCAGCCCCAGCATTTT	CASSSRGEGQPQHF
TRBV19	NA	TRBJ1-4	NA	TGTGCCAGTACCATTCGGGGGGCAAATGAAAAACTGTTTTTT	CASTIRGANEKLFF
TRBV28	once	TRBJ1-3	NA	TGTGCCAGCAGTTTAGGAGTTTACTCTGGAAACACCATATATTTT	CASSLGVYSGNTIYF
TRBV6-6	NA	TRBJ2-1	TRBD2	TGTGCCTCCAAGATCGGACTTAGCGGGTGGGTTGAGCAGTTCTTC	CASKIGLSGWVEQFF